Listed below are T cell receptor beta chains from one sample, sequenced in a study of blood T cell repertoires in COVID-19. Clones were read by immunoSEQ multiplex PCR, and TCRdb kept only the in-frame ones, dropping some. The table shows over 150,000 clones, with about four fifths occurring only once. Sequenced input: PBMCs or T cells enriched from blood (not recorded which). The receptor source for this set is a man aged 40-55 years who had recovered from COVID-19. Both conserved end residues are part of each CDR3. Fields, in order: clone size, J gene, V gene, CDR3 protein. Not all rows give a size; the values are once, few, many and, for expanded clones, a class.

.,TRBJ1-6,TRBV7-9,CASSSDRSSYNSPLHF
.,TRBJ1-2,TRBV4-3,CASSKHLEGKGSSYGYTF
.,TRBJ1-2,TRBV7-9,CASSPPRDYGYTF
.,TRBJ2-5,TRBV5-1,CASSPGVAGETQYF
few,TRBJ1-1,TRBV5-1,CASRVTGNTEAFF
few,TRBJ1-5,TRBV9,CASSPQGFQPQHF
.,TRBJ1-2,TRBV5-1,CASSTTGGPYGYTF
.,TRBJ2-4,TRBV19,CASTPTYRVPAKNIQYF
.,TRBJ1-4,TRBV19,CASKEQGGWKKLFF
.,TRBJ1-1,TRBV5-1,CASRYRGQFDTEAFF
.,TRBJ1-1,TRBV30,CAWSGRLGANTEAFF
.,TRBJ2-1,TRBV4-1,CASSQVYGRGEELEQFF
.,TRBJ2-2,TRBV19,CASSGRLAGNTGELFF
.,TRBJ1-2,TRBV19,CASSSRTTQGGYTF
.,TRBJ1-5,TRBV5-8,CASSVTGLNQPQHF
.,TRBJ2-3,TRBV9,CASSVVPGGDTQYF
.,TRBJ1-5,TRBV19,CASRLGQGDQPQHF
.,TRBJ2-7,TRBV19,CASSLSLLAGSSYEQYF
.,TRBJ2-1,TRBV27,CASSLSGRAGNEQFF
.,TRBJ2-1,TRBV18,CASSPGQGGYNEQFF
once,TRBJ2-5,TRBV7-3,CASSPTGAQETQYF
.,TRBJ2-2,TRBV28,CASSSGTVNTGELFF
.,TRBJ1-1,TRBV7-9,CASSSTSRERHTEAFF
once,TRBJ1-1,TRBV7-9,CASSPSGDTEAFF
once,TRBJ2-1,TRBV9,CASSTALILGGEQFF
.,TRBJ2-2,TRBV6-5,CASQLSNTGELFF
.,TRBJ1-2,TRBV7-2,CASSFGGQSYGYTF
.,TRBJ2-1,TRBV5-1,CASSLQSDPWGDEQFF
.,TRBJ1-1,TRBV18,CASSLGRQMNTEAFF
few,TRBJ1-2,TRBV5-1,CASSASTGGDGYTF
few,TRBJ2-5,TRBV5-6,CASSLGGGTGGETQYF
.,TRBJ2-3,TRBV9,CASSVVGTDTQYF
.,TRBJ2-1,TRBV24-1,CATDDGRELGEQFF
.,TRBJ2-2,TRBV4-2,CASSQGLASSTGELFF
.,TRBJ2-2,TRBV30,CAWRDWTGGSTGELFF
.,TRBJ2-7,TRBV7-2,CASRSRATGGIGEQYF
few,TRBJ1-2,TRBV30,CAWRHSGTGNYGYTF
.,TRBJ1-1,TRBV3-1/TRBV3-2,CASSFENDRVTEAFF
.,TRBJ1-2,TRBV10-3,CAISGALANYGYTF
.,TRBJ2-2,TRBV7-2,CASSLISTTGELFF
.,TRBJ2-3,TRBV10-1,CASRGNTQYF
.,TRBJ1-2,TRBV7-9,CASSLTAAWGYTF
.,TRBJ2-7,TRBV6-5,CASSTRTGGYEQYF
.,TRBJ1-6,TRBV6-5,CASSYSGHESPLHF
.,TRBJ1-5,TRBV2,CASSARTGGSNQPQHF
.,TRBJ2-7,TRBV14,CASRQMSSYEQYF
.,TRBJ2-7,TRBV6-2/TRBV6-3,CASSSTGVYEQYF
.,TRBJ1-1,TRBV30,CAWDRGGNTEAFF